A selection of T cell receptor beta chains follows, all from one sample in a study of blood T cells in healthy people across ages. TCRdb passed the 5' RACE reads through MiXCR, listing each CDR3 protein once. The sample records some 690,000 distinct CDR3 sequences, 22% being singletons. The sample consisted of blood. The receptor set was obtained from a man aged 65 to 79 in good health. CDR3s include the opening cysteine and the closing phenylalanine or tryptophan. Where a row states a size, it is once, few, many or the class of an expanded clone; other rows omit it.

CDR3 protein: CSVGSRGTGELFF; V gene: TRBV29-1; clone size: few
CDR3 protein: CASSFVGRADTEYF; V gene: TRBV12-3/TRBV12-4; clone size: NA
CDR3 protein: CASSELAEEQFF; V gene: TRBV2; clone size: NA
CDR3 protein: CASNPGILSRTDTQYF; V gene: TRBV5-1; clone size: few
CDR3 protein: CSVNQGEKLFF; V gene: TRBV29-1; clone size: many
CDR3 protein: CSARVPRAGGGDSNQPQHF; V gene: TRBV20-1; clone size: NA
CDR3 protein: CATSDRDRGIYGYTF; V gene: TRBV24-1; clone size: many
CDR3 protein: CASSLGTGGTLYF; V gene: TRBV7-9; clone size: few
CDR3 protein: CASSPDPSNQPQHF; V gene: TRBV7-2; clone size: many
CDR3 protein: CSVRLAGVGTQYF; V gene: TRBV29-1; clone size: few
CDR3 protein: CASSPDLARGYGYTF; V gene: TRBV18; clone size: NA
CDR3 protein: CASSVGSVNSPLHF; V gene: TRBV9; clone size: NA
CDR3 protein: CASSLSGQPLGFYGYTF; V gene: TRBV27; clone size: NA
CDR3 protein: CASSLHGTGELFF; V gene: TRBV4-3; clone size: few
CDR3 protein: CASSLGRANEKLFF; V gene: TRBV5-1; clone size: few
CDR3 protein: CASSFSGWTPEAFF; V gene: TRBV7-9; clone size: many
CDR3 protein: CASRLPIETDTQYF; V gene: TRBV28; clone size: few
CDR3 protein: CASSVDGAGFDDEQYF; V gene: TRBV9; clone size: NA
CDR3 protein: CASSFRTGVFTEAFF; V gene: TRBV12-3/TRBV12-4; clone size: few
CDR3 protein: CASSHPRTYTQYF; V gene: TRBV6-5; clone size: many
CDR3 protein: CASSLVGVAEQYF; V gene: TRBV5-1; clone size: few
CDR3 protein: CASSVWWGGLDYNEQFF; V gene: TRBV2; clone size: NA
CDR3 protein: CASSRGQTYNEQFF; V gene: TRBV7-9; clone size: few
CDR3 protein: CASSQQFRDEQFF; V gene: TRBV14; clone size: NA
CDR3 protein: CASSPRGLAIVGYNEQFF; V gene: TRBV7-9; clone size: NA
CDR3 protein: CASSQTGQGEAFF; V gene: TRBV7-3; clone size: few
CDR3 protein: CASSEVGDEQFF; V gene: TRBV2; clone size: NA
CDR3 protein: CASSGIEIAFF; V gene: TRBV6-1; clone size: few
CDR3 protein: CASNGGSNQPQHF; V gene: TRBV19; clone size: few
CDR3 protein: CASSELGTGVGNEQFF; V gene: TRBV2; clone size: NA
CDR3 protein: CASSYGLVETQYF; V gene: TRBV6-5; clone size: few
CDR3 protein: CASSYRGLDGELFF; V gene: TRBV6-5; clone size: few
CDR3 protein: CASSYASGGQETQYF; V gene: TRBV6-6; clone size: NA
CDR3 protein: CASSVASGQGTDTQYF; V gene: TRBV9; clone size: NA
CDR3 protein: CASSYRQGNTIYF; V gene: TRBV6-5; clone size: NA
CDR3 protein: CASSWGPTGYEQYF; V gene: TRBV7-9; clone size: NA
CDR3 protein: CSGRERWVETQYF; V gene: TRBV20-1; clone size: NA
CDR3 protein: CATSNPTGITEAFF; V gene: TRBV15; clone size: NA
CDR3 protein: CASSWDLQETQYF; V gene: TRBV5-1; clone size: NA
CDR3 protein: CSAIAQTDTQYF; V gene: TRBV20-1; clone size: few
CDR3 protein: CATKAIDPSEQYF; V gene: TRBV2; clone size: NA
CDR3 protein: CSASDGGSVTEAFF; V gene: TRBV20-1; clone size: few
CDR3 protein: CSVATGNSNTEAFF; V gene: TRBV29-1; clone size: many
CDR3 protein: CASSQDRDAVSYEQYF; V gene: TRBV4-3; clone size: NA
CDR3 protein: CASSSAGRASTQHF; V gene: TRBV5-6; clone size: NA
CDR3 protein: CASRSGVHNEQFF; V gene: TRBV7-9; clone size: few
CDR3 protein: CASSPFSGTYNEQFF; V gene: TRBV7-8; clone size: few
CDR3 protein: CAISEGQRIYGYTF; V gene: TRBV10-3; clone size: few
CDR3 protein: CSVGVRGYEQYF; V gene: TRBV29-1; clone size: NA